There are a few counts of the clone carrying this TCR beta chain. The antigen is undetermined. The record originates from a study of T cells in Graves' hyperthyroidism and ophthalmopathy. Study outcomes and limitations: A median about 6.5 months before onset, the model predicted ophthalmopathy.

The CDR3 is 14 residues long. Per the germline V gene, CDR1 is MNHEY and CDR2 is SMNVEV (reference sequence). V was clipped by 3 bases and J by 4 bases, with 10 bases between them. It was RNA transcripts that yielded the amplified TCR beta CDR3 regions. First-round RT-PCR targeting the TCR CDR3 was performed with the HTBI primer set. TCRdb analysed the multiplex PCR reads with MiXCR anew, one entry per CDR3 protein. The sample has a few hundred thousand distinct CDR3 sequences; around a sixth are singletons. Lactation, pregnancy, other autoimmune disease or uncontrolled infection led to exclusion of patients.

The material sequenced was blood. This clonotype was sampled from a woman younger than 35 with Graves' hyperthyroidism that later progressed to Graves' ophthalmopathy. The rearrangement uses TRBV27 and TRBJ1-3; D is possibly TRBD1 (5 bases). Written as DNA, the CDR3 is TGTGCCAGCAGTTTGAGGGGAACGGGAAACACCATATATTTT. Translating gives CASSLRGTGNTIYF.